Described below is a single TCR beta chain sequence and its context. All recovered Cohort 3 donors got two negative PCRs, got clearance, or saw symptom resolution. The CDR3 sequence is 13 residues long. Germline CDR1 and CDR2: SQVTM and ANQGSEA. The V gene lost 7 bases and the J gene lost 4 bases, with 16 bases spanning the gap. The data stem from a study of blood T cell repertoires in COVID-19. Some clones are missing from TCRdb's copy, which holds only in-frame ones; the method was immunoSEQ multiplex PCR. Among about 390,000 clones listed, more than 75% were seen once. Sequenced input: PBMCs or T cells enriched from blood (not recorded which). The origin of this receptor is a woman aged 45-65 years who had recovered from COVID-19. V gene TRBV29-1 combines with J gene TRBJ1-2, with D possibly being TRBD1 (5 bases). The CDR3 here is CSEGSYDSYGYTF. CDR3 DNA sequence: TGCAGCGAAGGTTCTTACGACAGCTATGGCTACACCTTC.